The 5 T cell receptor beta chains below all came from one sample that was sequenced in a study of blood T cells in healthy people across ages (dated by TCRdb to about 2015). Libraries were prepared through 5' RACE. The data were produced on an Illumina HiSeq 2500. The second PCR ran for roughly 7 to 12 cycles and used a J-beta primer mix along with a sample-barcoded 5' primer. In-frame beta chains were kept once TCRdb had trimmed the public reads at Q25 with fastp and called clones with MiXCR. For every CDR3 protein sequence, its rows merge into one entry that carries the most common genes and DNA. This sample holds about a million distinct CDR3 sequences; roughly 52% were observed only once. The top ten constitute roughly 13% of the sample. The sequenced sample consisted of blood. The receptors originated from a man aged 25-45 years in good health.

The sample holds many counts of this clonotype. The V call is TRBV7-2, the J call TRBJ2-2; TRBD2 is a possible D gene (5 bases). The V end was cut by 3 bases, the J end by 4 bases, with 12 bases between. The CDR3 loop spans 15 amino acids. Germline CDR1 is SGHTA and CDR2 is FQGNSA. The CDR3, as DNA: TGTGCCAGCAGCTTCCGTCCGGGGATCACCGGGGAGCTGTTTTTT. This gives the protein CASSFRPGITGELFF.

J is TRBJ2-5 and V is TRBV9; 9 bases map to TRBD1. There are 16 residues in the CDR3. CDR1 SGDLS and CDR2 YYNGEE come from the germline V gene. The trim removed 2 bases at V and 4 bases at J, leaving 9 bases unmatched. CDR3 amino acids: CASSVGTGKRGETQYF. In nucleotides, the CDR3 is TGTGCCAGCAGCGTGGGGACAGGGAAGAGGGGAGAGACCCAGTACTTC.

This clonotype was picked up a small number of times. This chain connects TRBV27 to TRBJ1-2; 8 positions agree with TRBD1. V lost 1 base and J lost 8; bases outside the gene matches: 9. Germline V CDR1 and CDR2: MNHEY, SMNVEV (reference sequence). This CDR3 has 15 amino acids. The CDR3 reads CASSLYPGQGGGYTF. CDR3 in DNA: TGTGCCAGCAGTTTATACCCAGGACAGGGAGGGGGCTACACCTTC.

The table lists this clonotype with a few counts. This chain connects TRBV20-1 to TRBJ2-7, with D possibly matching TRBD2 (7 bases). The germline V and J ends were trimmed by 1 base and 7 bases, with 23 bases remaining between them. The germline V gene encodes CDR1 DFQATT and CDR2 SNEGSKA (reference sequence). The CDR3 covers 16 residues. The CDR3 nucleotides read TGCAGTGCTAGAGGTTCGGGGGGCCCCCAACTCGATGAGCAGTACTTC. It specifies CSARGSGGPQLDEQYF.

The rearrangement joins TRBV29-1 to TRBJ1-2; D uncertain. There are 14 residues in the CDR3. CDR1 is SQVTM, CDR2 ANQGSEA, per germline. The V and J ends lost 0 bases and 0 bases respectively, with 8 bases between them. CDR3 in DNA: TGCAGCGTTGAAGATGGTAAAGCTAACTATGGCTACACCTTC. This translates into CSVEDGKANYGYTF.